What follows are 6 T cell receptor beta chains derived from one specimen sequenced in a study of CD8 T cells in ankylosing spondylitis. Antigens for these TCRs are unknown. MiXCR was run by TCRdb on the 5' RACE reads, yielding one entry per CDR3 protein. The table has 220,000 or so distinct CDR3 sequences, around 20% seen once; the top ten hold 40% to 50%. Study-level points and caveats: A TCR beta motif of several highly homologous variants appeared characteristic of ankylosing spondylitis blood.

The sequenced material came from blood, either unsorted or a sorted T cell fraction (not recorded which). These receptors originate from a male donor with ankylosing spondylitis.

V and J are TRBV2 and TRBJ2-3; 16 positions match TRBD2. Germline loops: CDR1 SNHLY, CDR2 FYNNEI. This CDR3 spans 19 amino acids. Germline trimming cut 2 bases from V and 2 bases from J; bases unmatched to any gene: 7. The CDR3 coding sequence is TGTGCCAGCAGTGAACCGGGACTAGCGGGAGGGCCAAACACAGATACGCAGTATTTT. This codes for CASSEPGLAGGPNTDTQYF.

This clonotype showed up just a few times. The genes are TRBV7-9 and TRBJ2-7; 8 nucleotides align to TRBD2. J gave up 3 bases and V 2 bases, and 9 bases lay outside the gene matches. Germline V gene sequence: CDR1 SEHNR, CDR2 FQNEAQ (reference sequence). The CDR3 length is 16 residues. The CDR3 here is CASSLTGGLGVYEQYF. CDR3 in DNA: TGTGCCAGCAGCTTAACTGGGGGACTAGGAGTCTACGAGCAGTACTTC.

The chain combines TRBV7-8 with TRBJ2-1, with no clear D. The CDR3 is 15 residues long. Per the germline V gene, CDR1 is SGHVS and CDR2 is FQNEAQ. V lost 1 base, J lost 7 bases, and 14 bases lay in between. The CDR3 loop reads CASSLDADRANEQFF. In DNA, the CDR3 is TGTGCCAGCAGCTTAGATGCGGATAGGGCTAATGAGCAGTTCTTC.

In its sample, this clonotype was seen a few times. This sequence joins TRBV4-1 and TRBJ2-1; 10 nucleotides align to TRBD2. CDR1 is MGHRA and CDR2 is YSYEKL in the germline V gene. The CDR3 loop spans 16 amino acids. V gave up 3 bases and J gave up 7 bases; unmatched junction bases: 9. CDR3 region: CASSHPQGLANNEQFF. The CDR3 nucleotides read TGCGCCAGCAGCCACCCGCAGGGACTAGCGAATAATGAGCAGTTCTTC.

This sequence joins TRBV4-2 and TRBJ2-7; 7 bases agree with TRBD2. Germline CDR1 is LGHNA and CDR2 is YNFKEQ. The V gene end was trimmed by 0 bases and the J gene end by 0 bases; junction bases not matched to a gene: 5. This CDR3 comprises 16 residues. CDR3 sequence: CASSQEAGVYSYEQYF. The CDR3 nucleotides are TGTGCCAGCAGCCAAGAGGCGGGAGTGTACTCCTACGAGCAGTACTTC.

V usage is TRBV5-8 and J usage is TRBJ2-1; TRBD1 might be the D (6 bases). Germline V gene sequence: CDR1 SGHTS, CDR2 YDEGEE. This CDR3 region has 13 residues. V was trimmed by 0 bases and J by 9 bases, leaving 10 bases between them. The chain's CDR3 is CASSLARGREQFF. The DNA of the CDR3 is TGTGCCAGCAGCTTGGCCAGGGGCCGTGAGCAGTTCTTC.